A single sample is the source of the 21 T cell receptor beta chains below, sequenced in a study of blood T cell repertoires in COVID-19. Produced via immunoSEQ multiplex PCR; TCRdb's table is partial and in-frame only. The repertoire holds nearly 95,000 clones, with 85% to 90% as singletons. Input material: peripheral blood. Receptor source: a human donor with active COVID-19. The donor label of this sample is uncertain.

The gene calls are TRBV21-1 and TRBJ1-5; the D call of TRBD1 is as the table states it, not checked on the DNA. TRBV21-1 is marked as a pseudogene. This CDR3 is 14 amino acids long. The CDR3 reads CASSKGQLNQPQHF. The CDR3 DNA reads TGTGCCAGCAGCAAAGGACAGCTCAATCAGCCCCAGCATTTT.

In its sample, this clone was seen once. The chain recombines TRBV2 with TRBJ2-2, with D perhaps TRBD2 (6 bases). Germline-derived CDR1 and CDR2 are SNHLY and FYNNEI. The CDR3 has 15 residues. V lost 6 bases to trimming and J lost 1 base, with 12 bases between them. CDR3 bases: TGTGCCAGCAGCCGGGAGAGGGTGAACACCGGGGAGCTGTTTTTT. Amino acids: CASSRERVNTGELFF.

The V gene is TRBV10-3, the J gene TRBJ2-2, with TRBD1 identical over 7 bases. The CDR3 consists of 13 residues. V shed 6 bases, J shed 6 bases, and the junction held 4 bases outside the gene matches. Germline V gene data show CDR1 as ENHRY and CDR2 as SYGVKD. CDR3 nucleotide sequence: TGTGCCATCAGGGGGACAGTCCCCGGGGAGCTGTTTTTT. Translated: CAIRGTVPGELFF.

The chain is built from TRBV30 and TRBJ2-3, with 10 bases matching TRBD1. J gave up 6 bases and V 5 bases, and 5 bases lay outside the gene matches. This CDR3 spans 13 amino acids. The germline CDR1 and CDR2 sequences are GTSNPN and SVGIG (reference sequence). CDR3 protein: CAWDRGPTDTQYF. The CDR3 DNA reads TGTGCCTGGGACAGGGGGCCAACTGATACGCAGTATTTT.

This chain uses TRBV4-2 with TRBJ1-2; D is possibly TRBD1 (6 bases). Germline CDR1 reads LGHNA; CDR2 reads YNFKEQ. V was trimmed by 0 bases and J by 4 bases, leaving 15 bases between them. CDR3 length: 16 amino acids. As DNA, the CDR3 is TGTGCCAGCAGCCAAGATCACGGGACACCGAGCTATGGCTACACCTTC. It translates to CASSQDHGTPSYGYTF.

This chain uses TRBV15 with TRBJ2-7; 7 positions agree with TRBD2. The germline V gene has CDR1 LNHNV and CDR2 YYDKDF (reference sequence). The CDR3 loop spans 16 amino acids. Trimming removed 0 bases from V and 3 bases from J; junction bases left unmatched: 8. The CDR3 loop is CATSRDRSGAYYEQYF. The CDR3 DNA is TGTGCCACCAGCAGAGATCGCAGCGGGGCGTACTACGAGCAGTACTTC.

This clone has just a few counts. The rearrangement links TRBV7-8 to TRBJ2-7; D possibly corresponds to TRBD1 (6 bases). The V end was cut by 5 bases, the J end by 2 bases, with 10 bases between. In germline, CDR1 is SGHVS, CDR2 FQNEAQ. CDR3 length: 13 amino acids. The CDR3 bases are TGTGCCAGCAGCCAACACAGGGCCTACGAGCAGTACTTC. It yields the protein CASSQHRAYEQYF.

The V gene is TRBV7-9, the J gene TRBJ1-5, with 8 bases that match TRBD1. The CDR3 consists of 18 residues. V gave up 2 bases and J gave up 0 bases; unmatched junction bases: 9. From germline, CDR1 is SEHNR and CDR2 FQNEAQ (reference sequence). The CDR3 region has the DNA TGTGCCAGCAGCTTATCGGGACAGGACGATGGTAGCAATCAGCCCCAGCATTTT. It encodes CASSLSGQDDGSNQPQHF.

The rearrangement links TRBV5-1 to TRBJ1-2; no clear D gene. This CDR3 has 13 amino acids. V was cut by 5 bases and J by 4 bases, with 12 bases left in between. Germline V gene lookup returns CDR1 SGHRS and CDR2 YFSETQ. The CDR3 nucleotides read TGCGCCAGCAGGCCAGACACCAGCTATGGCTACACCTTC. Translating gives CASRPDTSYGYTF.

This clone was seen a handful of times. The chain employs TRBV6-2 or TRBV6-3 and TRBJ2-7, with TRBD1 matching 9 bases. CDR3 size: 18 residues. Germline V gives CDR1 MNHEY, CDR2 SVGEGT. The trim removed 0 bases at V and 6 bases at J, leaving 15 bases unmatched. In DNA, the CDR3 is TGTGCCAGCAGTTACTCGAGGCCCAACAGGGGGCAGATCGGCGAGCAGTACTTC. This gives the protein CASSYSRPNRGQIGEQYF.

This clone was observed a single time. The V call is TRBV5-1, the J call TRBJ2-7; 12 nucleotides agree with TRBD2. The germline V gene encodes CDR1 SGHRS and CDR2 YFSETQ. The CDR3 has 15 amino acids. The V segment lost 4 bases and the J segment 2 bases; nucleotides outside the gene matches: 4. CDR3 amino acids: CASSPASGGAYEQYF. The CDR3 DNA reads TGCGCCAGCAGCCCGGCTAGCGGGGGGGCCTACGAGCAGTACTTC.

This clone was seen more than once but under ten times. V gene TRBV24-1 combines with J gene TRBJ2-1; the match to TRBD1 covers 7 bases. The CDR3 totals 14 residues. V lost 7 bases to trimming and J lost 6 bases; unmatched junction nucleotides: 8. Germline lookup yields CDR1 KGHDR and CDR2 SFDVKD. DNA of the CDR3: TGTGCCACCAGCAACGGACAGGTCCCCAATGAGCAGTTCTTC. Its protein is CATSNGQVPNEQFF.

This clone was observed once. Written as DNA, the CDR3 is TGTGCCAGCAGATCGAGCTCCTACGAGCAGTACTTC. Amino acid sequence: CASRSSSYEQYF. V is TRBV28 and J is TRBJ2-7; D is uncertain. Germline lookup yields CDR1 MDHEN and CDR2 SYDVKM. V lost 6 bases and J 0 bases, leaving 6 bases between the germline ends. This CDR3 has 12 residues.

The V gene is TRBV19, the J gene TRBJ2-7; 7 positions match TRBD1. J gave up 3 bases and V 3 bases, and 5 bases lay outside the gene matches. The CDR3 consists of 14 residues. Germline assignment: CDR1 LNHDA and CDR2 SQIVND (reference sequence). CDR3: CASSIGGQSYEQYF. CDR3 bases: TGTGCCAGTAGTATTGGGGGACAGAGCTACGAGCAGTACTTC.

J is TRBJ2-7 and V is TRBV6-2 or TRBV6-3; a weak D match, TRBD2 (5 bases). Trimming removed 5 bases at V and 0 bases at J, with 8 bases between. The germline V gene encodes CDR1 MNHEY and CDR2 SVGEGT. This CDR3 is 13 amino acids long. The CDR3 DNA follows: TGTGCCAGCAGTCTTGGGAGCTCCTACGAGCAGTACTTC. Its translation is CASSLGSSYEQYF.

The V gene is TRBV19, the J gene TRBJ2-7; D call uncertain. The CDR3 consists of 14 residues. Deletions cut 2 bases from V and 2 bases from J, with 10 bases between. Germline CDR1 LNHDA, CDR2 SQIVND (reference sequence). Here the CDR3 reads CASSISGGAYEQYF. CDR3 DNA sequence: TGTGCCAGTAGTATAAGTGGTGGAGCCTACGAGCAGTACTTC.

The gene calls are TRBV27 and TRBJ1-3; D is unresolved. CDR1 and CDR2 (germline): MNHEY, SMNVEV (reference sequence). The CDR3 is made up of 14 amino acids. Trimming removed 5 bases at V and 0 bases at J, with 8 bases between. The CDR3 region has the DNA TGTGCCAGCAGTATCACATTCTCTGGAAACACCATATATTTT. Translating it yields CASSITFSGNTIYF.

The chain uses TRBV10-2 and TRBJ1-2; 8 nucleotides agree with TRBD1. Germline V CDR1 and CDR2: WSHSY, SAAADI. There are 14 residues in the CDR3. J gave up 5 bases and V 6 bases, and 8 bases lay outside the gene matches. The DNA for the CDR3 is TGCGCCAGCAGCCAGAACAGGGGGTTGTATGGCTACACCTTC. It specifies CASSQNRGLYGYTF.

CDR3 DNA: TGTGCCAGCAGGGGGGACAGACTAATGAACACTGAAGCTTTCTTT. Encoded protein: CASRGDRLMNTEAFF. This rearrangement joins TRBV2 to TRBJ1-1, with 7 bases identical to TRBD1. This CDR3 has 15 amino acids. V trimming: 6 bases; J trimming: 0 bases; junction bases outside the gene matches: 7. Germline V CDR1 and CDR2: SNHLY, FYNNEI.

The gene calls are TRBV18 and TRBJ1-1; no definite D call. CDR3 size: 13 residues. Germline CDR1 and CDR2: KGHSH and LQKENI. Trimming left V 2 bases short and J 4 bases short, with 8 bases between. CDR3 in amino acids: CASSPTRVTEAFF. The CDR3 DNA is TGTGCCAGCTCACCAACTCGGGTCACTGAAGCTTTCTTT.

CDR3 in DNA: TGTGCCAGTAGTATAGCCGCAGCGGCCAATGAGCAGTTCTTC. This gives the protein CASSIAAAANEQFF. The chain recombines TRBV19 with TRBJ2-1; a weak D match, TRBD2 (5 bases). The length of the CDR3 is 14 residues. V shed 1 base and J shed 6 bases, with 10 bases lying between them. CDR1 LNHDA and CDR2 SQIVND come from the germline V gene (reference sequence).